This is a list of T cell receptor beta chains from one sample in a study of response to subunit inactivated influenza vaccine. TCRdb independently ran MiXCR on the RT-PCR reads; one entry per CDR3 protein. The sample holds 600,000 to 850,000 distinct CDR3 sequences, around 15% seen once. The specimen comprised PBMCs from blood, sampled 14 to 15 days before vaccination. These receptors all come from a man between 50 and 59 years old who received an inactivated influenza vaccine. CDR3s leave out the opening cysteine and the closing phenylalanine or tryptophan. The D gene is left open where the match is weak.

TRBV29-1	TRBJ2-5	TRBD1	SVEGTGVSQETQY
TRBV6-1	TRBJ2-3	NA	ASSPLGRTDTQY
TRBV5-5	TRBJ1-4	TRBD1	ASSGGGGNEKLF
TRBV5-1	TRBJ1-2	TRBD1	ASSPGQGFGGYT
TRBV12-3/TRBV12-4	TRBJ2-5	NA	ASSRQQGGETQY
TRBV9	TRBJ1-3	NA	ASSAPGNTIY
TRBV24-1	TRBJ2-1	TRBD2	ATSEPSGRGSYNEQF
TRBV20-1	TRBJ2-7	TRBD2	SAGPWEGEQY
TRBV21-1	TRBJ2-7	NA	ASSRPDYQAEQY
TRBV5-1	TRBJ2-5	TRBD2	ASSQGLAGGQETQY
TRBV20-1	TRBJ1-5	TRBD1	SAIDRAQPQH
TRBV7-9	TRBJ1-6	NA	ASSPQAFQGRSPLH
TRBV27	TRBJ2-7	NA	ASSLSKGLIYEQY
TRBV24-1	TRBJ2-1	NA	ATSDQTSREF
TRBV5-6	TRBJ2-1	TRBD1	ASSWMGDRGSYNEQF
TRBV11-1	TRBJ2-6	TRBD1	ASSLGLDRVSGANVLT
TRBV9	TRBJ2-2	NA	ASSVGWGATGELF
TRBV15	TRBJ2-1	TRBD2	ATSRADGGAIGNEQF
TRBV15	TRBJ2-5	NA	ATSRDVGLGETQY
TRBV6-2/TRBV6-3	TRBJ2-6	NA	ASSKETYSGANVLT
TRBV11-2	TRBJ2-5	TRBD2	ASSLRSSLAVQETQY
TRBV20-1	TRBJ1-1	NA	SAMDRHTEAF
TRBV7-9	TRBJ1-1	NA	ASSLGVGTSTEAF
TRBV7-8	TRBJ2-1	NA	ASSFDLGRAEQF
TRBV9	TRBJ1-2	NA	ASSVGGLGYGYT
TRBV7-3	TRBJ2-1	NA	ASSLTPLAGNNNEQF
TRBV28	TRBJ2-7	TRBD2	ASRRTSGRGYEQY
TRBV5-1	TRBJ2-3	NA	ASSLDPARGTDTQY
TRBV29-1	TRBJ2-3	NA	SVEVGADTQY
TRBV6-5	TRBJ1-4	NA	ASSYSLEEKLF
TRBV7-2	TRBJ2-1	NA	ASSLEAVSYNEQF
TRBV15	TRBJ2-5	NA	ATSRDMAQETQY
TRBV4-3	TRBJ2-3	TRBD2	ASSDRGVGTDTQY
TRBV12-3/TRBV12-4	TRBJ1-1	NA	ASTAPGTVEAF
TRBV6-2/TRBV6-3	TRBJ2-5	TRBD1	ASGPGTVQETQY
TRBV12-3/TRBV12-4	TRBJ2-5	NA	ASSPGTMSQETQY